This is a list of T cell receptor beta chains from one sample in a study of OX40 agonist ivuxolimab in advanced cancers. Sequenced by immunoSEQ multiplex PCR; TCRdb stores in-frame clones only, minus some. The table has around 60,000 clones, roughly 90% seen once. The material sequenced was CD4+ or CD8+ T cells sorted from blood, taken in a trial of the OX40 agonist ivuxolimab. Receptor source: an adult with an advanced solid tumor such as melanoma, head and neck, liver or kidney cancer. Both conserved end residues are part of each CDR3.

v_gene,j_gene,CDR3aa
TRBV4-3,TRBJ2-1,CASSQADSYNEQFF
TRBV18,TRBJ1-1,CASSPSTRNTEAFF
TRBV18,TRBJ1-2,CASSREGAANYGYTF
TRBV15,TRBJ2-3,CATSREDEREVHPDTQYF
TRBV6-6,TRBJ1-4,CASSPPGTDLNEKLFF
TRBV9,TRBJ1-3,CASSFARSGGNTIYF
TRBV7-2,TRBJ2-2,CASSLPSSGTGELFF
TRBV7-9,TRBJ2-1,CASSLQGAYNEQFF
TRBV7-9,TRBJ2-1,CASSSISAAAYNEQFF
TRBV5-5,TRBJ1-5,CASSLGSNQPQHF
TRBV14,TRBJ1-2,CASSQGDYYGYTF
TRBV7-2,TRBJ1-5,CASSSWENQPQHF
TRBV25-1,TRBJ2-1,CASSGGTRANNEQFF
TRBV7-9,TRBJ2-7,CASSPRSNSYEQYF
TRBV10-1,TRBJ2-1,CASSERTSGLKDNEQFF
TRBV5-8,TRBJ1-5,CASSFGGSNQPQHF
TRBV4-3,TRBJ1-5,CASSQDRVLNQPQHF
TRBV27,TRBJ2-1,CASNPTQPYNEQFF
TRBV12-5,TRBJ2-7,CASGTGTEQYF
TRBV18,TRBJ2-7,CASSPPGSSAYEQYF
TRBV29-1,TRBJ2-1,CSVEVGGLHFVEQFF
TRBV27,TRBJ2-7,CASSLTGLSYEQYF
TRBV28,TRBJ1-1,CASTATGQNTEAFF
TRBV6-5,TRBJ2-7,CASSGQSLHHEQYF
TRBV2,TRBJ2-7,CASTGTSYEQYF
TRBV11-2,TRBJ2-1,CASSLGGLAGEQFF
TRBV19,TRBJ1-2,CASSTWTLNYGYTF
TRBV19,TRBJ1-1,CASSPMTELNTEAFF
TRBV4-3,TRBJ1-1,CASRQGTEAFF
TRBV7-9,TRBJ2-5,CASSFKEVKETQYF
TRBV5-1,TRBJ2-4,CASSLDKNIQYF
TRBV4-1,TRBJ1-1,CASSPGVTEAFF